The entry that follows covers one T cell receptor beta chain sequence. This clonotype showed up just once. It lacks a known antigen. The sample holds no much larger clone one base away, and base qualities are not on file. On its own, one read is weak support. The hyperthyroidism patients were between 18 and 65 years old and newly diagnosed, with a disease duration of less than 2 months. The study excluded patients with uncontrolled infections, other autoimmune diseases, pregnancy or lactation. Diagnoses were based on clinical symptoms, serum thyroxine and TRAb, thyroid ultrasound and orbital computed tomography. Blood from progressor patients was drawn when they were first diagnosed with hyperthyroidism, before any ophthalmopathy symptoms appeared. Ficoll-Paque density gradient centrifugation was used to isolate PBMCs from approximately 11 ml of fresh peripheral blood. Progressor patients were initially diagnosed with Graves' hyperthyroidism and developed ophthalmopathy during follow-up. Total RNA was extracted using Trizol reagent, and RNA quality was assessed on an Agilent 2100 Bioanalyzer.

There are 15 amino acids in the CDR3, from cysteine to phenylalanine inclusive. Only CDR3 DNA remains: 45 bases, in frame from the first base. Germline trimming amounts to 4 bases on V and 8 bases on J, with 8 as the count of junction bases outside the gene matches. Based on the germline V gene, the CDR1 and CDR2 sequences are MDHEN and SYDVKM. TCR beta CDR3 regions were amplified from RNA transcripts. For the first round of RT-PCR on the TCR CDR3, the HTBI primer set was used together with the Qiagen OneStep RT-PCR kit. The libraries were constructed in a second round of multiplex PCR and then size-selected and purified. The libraries were sequenced on an Illumina HiSeq2000 using paired-end 100 bp reads. In the authors' own workflow: SOAPnuke was used to process the raw data, throwing out any read that contained adapters or uncalled bases, had a mean Phred below 15, or lacked an exact constant-primer or identifier match. High-quality paired reads were merged with COPE v1.2.5, and unique nucleotide sequences were defined as clonotypes. MiTCR v1.1 was used to align clonotypes to the IMGT TRBV, TRBD and TRBJ reference segments. The analysis was restricted to V-J combinations with a frequency above 0.0001, which together covered 99.2% of the repertoires. A TCS score was defined as the ratio of F50 (clonal expansion) to E x V (chaos), with BLOSUM62-based TCRdist applied between CDR3 peptides within each V-J. Welch's t-statistics and random forest reduced roughly 500 V-J features to about 13, which were used in a naive Bayes classifier (R e1071). TCRdb reanalyzed the raw reads on its own, using fastp at Q25 for trimming and MiXCR for clone calling, and kept in-frame beta chains. Entries are consolidated by CDR3 protein sequence, retaining the most common genes and DNA. These V and J calls originate from TCRdb's pipeline instead of the authors' own analysis. This sample lists about 270,000 distinct CDR3 sequences; over 12% were detected once. Under 35% of the sample rests with the top ten.

The sample comes from a study of T cells in Graves' hyperthyroidism and ophthalmopathy (dated by TCRdb to between 2019 and 2020). For context, the study as a whole: Peripheral blood samples were taken at initial diagnosis, before any treatment was given. A discovery cohort of around 98 patients, approximately 44 with Graves' ophthalmopathy and approximately 55 with stable Graves' hyperthyroidism, was used to find distinguishing TCR V-J signatures. Prospective prediction of ophthalmopathy was tested in an independent validation cohort consisting of 18 hyperthyroidism patients and approximately 16 patients who later progressed to ophthalmopathy. The roughly 90 discovery patients were divided at random into training and test sets in a 7:3 ratio. The study also compared thyroid tissue and blood T-cell repertoires from about six Graves' hyperthyroidism patients. Following sampling, methimazole starting at 30 mg daily was given to hyperthyroidism patients, and high-dose intravenous methylprednisolone was given to ophthalmopathy patients. According to the paper, TCR Vbeta CDR3 sequencing was carried out on approximately 140 peripheral blood samples, which came from fewer than 50 ophthalmopathy, around 75 hyperthyroidism and approximately 17 progressor patients. Broad study findings and their caveats: In validation, the model predicted progression to ophthalmopathy a median of about 6.8 months before onset, with 65% to 71% sensitivity and around 76% specificity. No statistical method was used to fix the sample size in advance, and group allocation was not hidden from the investigators. A 13 V-J signature model separated ophthalmopathy from stable hyperthyroidism, with around 91% sensitivity and 81.08% specificity in cross-validation and 80%/75% in testing. Most expanded thyroid clonotypes (frequency above 0.001) were also detected in blood, a finding suggesting that blood repertoires may reflect thyroid immune responses.

Recombination linked TRBV28 to TRBJ2-1; 10 junctional bases match TRBD2. Sequenced: blood. This sequence originates from a woman in her fifties or sixties with Graves' hyperthyroidism that later progressed to Graves' ophthalmopathy. The bases read TGTGCCAGCAGTTCTACTAGCGGGAAAGGGTATGAGCAGTTCTTC. The resulting protein is CASSSTSGKGYEQFF.